This TCR beta chain emerged from a study of human versus mouse CDR3 diversity and MHC coevolution. About the research overall: Between about 5.5 x 10^6 and 1.8 x 10^7 valid reads came from each sample.

TCRdb keeps only in-frame clones here, not all; method: immunoSEQ multiplex PCR. The table has around 77,000 clones, under 95% seen once. The germline V gene encodes CDR1 SGDLS and CDR2 YYNGEE. V shed 0 bases, J shed 0 bases, and the junction held 15 bases outside the gene matches. The length of the CDR3 is 20 residues. Sorting isolated naive CD4 T cells lacking CD45RO and expressing CD62L. V gene TRBV9 combines with J gene TRBJ2-1; 7 bases are shared with TRBD2. The sample comprised naive CD4+ T cells from blood. The subset here: CD45RO-negative CD62L-positive naive CD4 T cells. This TCR came from a person between 30 and 69 years old in good health. The CDR3: CASSVDLRGVGGNSYNEQFF. The CDR3 nucleotides read TGTGCCAGCAGCGTAGACCTCCGGGGGGTGGGAGGTAACTCCTACAATGAGCAGTTCTTC.